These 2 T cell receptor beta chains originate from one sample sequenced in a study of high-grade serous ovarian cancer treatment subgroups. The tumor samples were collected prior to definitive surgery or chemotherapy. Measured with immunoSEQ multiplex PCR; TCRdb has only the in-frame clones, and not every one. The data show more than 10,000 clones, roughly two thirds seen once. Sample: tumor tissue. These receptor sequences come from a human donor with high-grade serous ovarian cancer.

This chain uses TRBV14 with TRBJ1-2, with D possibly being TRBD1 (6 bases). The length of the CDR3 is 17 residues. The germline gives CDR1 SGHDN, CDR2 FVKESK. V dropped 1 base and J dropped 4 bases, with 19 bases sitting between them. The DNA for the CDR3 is TGTGCCAGCAGCCAAGGTACAGGGTCGCCATTCTCCTATGGCTACACCTTC. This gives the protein CASSQGTGSPFSYGYTF.

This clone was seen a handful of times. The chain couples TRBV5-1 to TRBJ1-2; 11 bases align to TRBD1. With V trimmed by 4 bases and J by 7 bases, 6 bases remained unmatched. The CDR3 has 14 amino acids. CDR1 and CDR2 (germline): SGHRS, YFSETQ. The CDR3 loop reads CASSQGTGGSGYTF. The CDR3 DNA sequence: TGCGCCAGCAGCCAGGGGACAGGGGGTAGTGGCTACACCTTC.